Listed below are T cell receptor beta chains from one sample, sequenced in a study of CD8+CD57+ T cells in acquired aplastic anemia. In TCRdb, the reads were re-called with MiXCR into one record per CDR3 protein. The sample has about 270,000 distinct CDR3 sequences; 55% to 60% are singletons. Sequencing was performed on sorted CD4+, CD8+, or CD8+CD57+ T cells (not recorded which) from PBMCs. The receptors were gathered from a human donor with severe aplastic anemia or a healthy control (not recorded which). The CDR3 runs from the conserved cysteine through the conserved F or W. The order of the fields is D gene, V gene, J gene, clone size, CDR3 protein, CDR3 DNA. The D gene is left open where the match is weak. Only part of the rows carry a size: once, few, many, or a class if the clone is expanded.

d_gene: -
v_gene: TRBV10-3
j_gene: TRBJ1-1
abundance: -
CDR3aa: CAISELSSNTEAFF
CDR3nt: TGTGCCATCAGTGAGTTGAGTTCGAACACTGAAGCTTTCTTT

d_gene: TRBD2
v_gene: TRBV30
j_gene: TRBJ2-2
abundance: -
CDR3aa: CAWSPGRGGALTGELFF
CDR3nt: TGTGCCTGGAGTCCAGGTCGCGGGGGGGCCCTCACCGGGGAGCTGTTTTTT

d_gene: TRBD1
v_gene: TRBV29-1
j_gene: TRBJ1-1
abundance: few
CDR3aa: CSTGQMNTEAFF
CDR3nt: TGCAGCACGGGACAGATGAACACTGAAGCTTTCTTT

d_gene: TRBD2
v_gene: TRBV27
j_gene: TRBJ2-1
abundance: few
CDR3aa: CASSFYLAGEYNEQFF
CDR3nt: TGTGCCAGCAGTTTCTATCTAGCGGGGGAGTACAATGAGCAGTTCTTC

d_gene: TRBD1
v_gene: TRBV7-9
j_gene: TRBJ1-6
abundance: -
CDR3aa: CASSPRQGNSPLHF
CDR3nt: TGTGCCAGCAGCCCAAGACAGGGTAATTCACCCCTCCACTTT

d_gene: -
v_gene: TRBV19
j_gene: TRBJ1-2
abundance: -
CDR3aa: CASIGTGDGYTF
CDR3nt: TGTGCCAGTATCGGGACGGGGGATGGCTACACCTTC

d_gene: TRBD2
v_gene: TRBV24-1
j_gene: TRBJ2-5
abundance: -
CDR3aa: CATSEPLGTSGAQETQYF
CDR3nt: TGTGCCACCAGTGAGCCACTCGGGACTAGCGGGGCCCAAGAGACCCAGTACTTC

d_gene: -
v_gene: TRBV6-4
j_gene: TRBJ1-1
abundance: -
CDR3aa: CASSELKGSEAFF
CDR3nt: TGTGCCAGCAGTGAGCTGAAAGGGTCTGAAGCTTTCTTT

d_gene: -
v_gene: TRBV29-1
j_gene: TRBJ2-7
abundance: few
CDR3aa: CSVQGDPREEEQYF
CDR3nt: TGCAGCGTCCAAGGGGACCCTCGTGAGGAGGAGCAGTACTTC

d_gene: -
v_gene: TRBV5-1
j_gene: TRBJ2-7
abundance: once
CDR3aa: CASSFPGAGDEQYF
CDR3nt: TGCGCCAGCAGCTTTCCCGGGGCTGGGGACGAGCAGTACTTC

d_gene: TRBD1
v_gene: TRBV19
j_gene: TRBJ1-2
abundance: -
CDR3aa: CASSPRWDRDGYTF
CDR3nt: TGTGCCAGTAGTCCTAGGTGGGACAGGGATGGCTACACCTTC

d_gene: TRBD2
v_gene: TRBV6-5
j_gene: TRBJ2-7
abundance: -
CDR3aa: CASRPSGLASYEQYF
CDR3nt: TGTGCCAGCAGACCTTCAGGACTAGCGTCCTACGAGCAGTACTTC

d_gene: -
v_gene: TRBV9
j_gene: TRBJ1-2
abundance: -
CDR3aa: CASSVEGHSNYGYTF
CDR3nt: TGTGCCAGCAGCGTAGAAGGACATTCTAACTATGGCTACACCTTC